Reported below is one T cell receptor (beta chain). The data were obtained in a study of OX40 agonist ivuxolimab in advanced cancers. Study-wide background: Clinicians treated patients with ivuxolimab, an agonistic anti-OX40 (CD134) antibody.

Germline V gives CDR1 SGDLS, CDR2 YYNGEE. This CDR3 contains 15 residues. Trimming stripped 0 bases from V and 0 bases from J, with 7 bases between. Assay: immunoSEQ multiplex PCR; the TCRdb copy retains only in-frame clones and omits some. The top ten hold 2% to 3% of the sample, which has fewer than 90,000 clones, more than 75% seen once. The rearrangement links TRBV9 to TRBJ2-1; D gene ambiguous. This TCR was recovered from an adult with an advanced solid tumor such as melanoma, head and neck, liver or kidney cancer. The sample consisted of CD4+ or CD8+ T cells sorted from blood, taken in a trial of the OX40 agonist ivuxolimab. The CDR3 is CASSVAASSYNEQFF. The DNA of the CDR3 is TGTGCCAGCAGCGTAGCTGCTAGCTCCTACAATGAGCAGTTCTTC. The whole variable domain, filled in from reference TRBV9 and TRBJ2-1, reads DSGVTQTPKHLITATGQRVTLRCSPRSGDLSVYWYQQSLDQGLQFLIQYYNGEERAKGNILERFSAQQFPDLHSELNLSSLELGDSALYFCASSVAASSYNEQFFGPGTRLTVL.